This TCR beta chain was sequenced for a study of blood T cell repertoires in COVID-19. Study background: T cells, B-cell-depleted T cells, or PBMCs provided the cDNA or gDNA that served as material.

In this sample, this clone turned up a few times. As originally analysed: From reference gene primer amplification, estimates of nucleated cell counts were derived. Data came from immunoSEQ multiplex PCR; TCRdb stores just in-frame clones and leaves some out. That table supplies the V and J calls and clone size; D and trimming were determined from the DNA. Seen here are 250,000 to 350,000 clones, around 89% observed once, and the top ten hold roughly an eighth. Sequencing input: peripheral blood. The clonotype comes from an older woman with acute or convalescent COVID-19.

CDR3 DNA: TGTGCCAGCAGCTTCCGAGATTCACCCCTCCACTTT. Translated, it gives CASSFRDSPLHF. The rearrangement uses TRBV11-3 and TRBJ1-6; no clear D gene. V lost 3 bases, J lost 8 bases, and 5 bases lay in between. The CDR3 is 12 amino acids. Germline assignment: CDR1 SGHNT and CDR2 YENEEA.